This T cell receptor beta chain was observed in a study of PD-L1 blockade in urothelial cancer. Profiling relied on immunoSEQ multiplex PCR, and the TCRdb table lists in-frame clones only, not all of them. The sample yields 90,000 to 120,000 clones, roughly 84% seen once. There are a few counts of this clone. Its matching antigen is unknown. Study results and caveats: Enhanced expansion of tumor-associated blood clones at 3 weeks characterized durable-benefit patients.

Diagnoses among patients were locally advanced or metastatic urothelial carcinoma. The sequence was collected from a middle-aged man with urothelial cancer. The sample in question was PBMCs, obtained around atezolizumab (anti-PD-L1) treatment.

The DNA for the CDR3 is TGTGCCAGCAGCAAAACAGGGATGGCTAATTCACCCCTCCACTTT. It codes for CASSKTGMANSPLHF. The chain employs TRBV11-3 and TRBJ1-6, with a tentative D call TRBD1 (6 bases). The CDR3 is 15 residues long. CDR1 is SGHNT, CDR2 YENEEA, per germline. V shed 5 bases and J shed 6 bases, with 14 bases lying between them.